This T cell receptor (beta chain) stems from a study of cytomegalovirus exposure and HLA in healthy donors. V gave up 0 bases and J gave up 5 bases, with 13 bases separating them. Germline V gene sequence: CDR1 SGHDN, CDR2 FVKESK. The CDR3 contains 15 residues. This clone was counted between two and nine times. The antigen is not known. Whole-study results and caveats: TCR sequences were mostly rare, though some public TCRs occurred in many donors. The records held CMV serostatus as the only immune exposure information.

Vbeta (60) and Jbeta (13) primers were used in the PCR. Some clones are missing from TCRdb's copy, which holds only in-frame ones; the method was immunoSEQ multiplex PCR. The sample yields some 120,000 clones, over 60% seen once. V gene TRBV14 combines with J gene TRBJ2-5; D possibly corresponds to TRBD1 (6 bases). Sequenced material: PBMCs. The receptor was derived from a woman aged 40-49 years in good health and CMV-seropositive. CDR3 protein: CASSQDRRGRETQYF. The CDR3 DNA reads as TGTGCCAGCAGCCAAGATCGCAGGGGTCGGGAGACCCAGTACTTC.